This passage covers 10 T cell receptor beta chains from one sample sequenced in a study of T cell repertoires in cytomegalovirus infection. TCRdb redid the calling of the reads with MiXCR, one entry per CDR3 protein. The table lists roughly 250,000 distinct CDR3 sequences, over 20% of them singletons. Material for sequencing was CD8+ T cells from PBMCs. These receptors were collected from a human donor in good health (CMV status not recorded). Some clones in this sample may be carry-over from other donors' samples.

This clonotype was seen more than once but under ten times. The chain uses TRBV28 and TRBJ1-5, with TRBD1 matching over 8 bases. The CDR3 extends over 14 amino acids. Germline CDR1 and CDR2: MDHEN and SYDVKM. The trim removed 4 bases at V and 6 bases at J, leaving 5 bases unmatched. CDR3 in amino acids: CASSSQGATQPQHF. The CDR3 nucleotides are TGTGCCAGCAGTTCTCAGGGGGCGACTCAGCCCCAGCATTTT.

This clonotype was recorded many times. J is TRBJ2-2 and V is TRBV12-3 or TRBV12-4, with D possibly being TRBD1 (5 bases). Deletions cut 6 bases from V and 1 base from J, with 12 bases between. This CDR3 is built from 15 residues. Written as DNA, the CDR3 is TGTGCCAGCAGCTCCATGGACAAGAACACCGGGGAGCTGTTTTTT. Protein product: CASSSMDKNTGELFF.

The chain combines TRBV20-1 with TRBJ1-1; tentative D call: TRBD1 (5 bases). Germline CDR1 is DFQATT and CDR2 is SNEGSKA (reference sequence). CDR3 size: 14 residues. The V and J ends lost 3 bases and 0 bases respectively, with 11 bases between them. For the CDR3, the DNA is TGCAGTGCTAGCTTGGGACTGATGAACACTGAAGCTTTCTTT. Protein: CSASLGLMNTEAFF.

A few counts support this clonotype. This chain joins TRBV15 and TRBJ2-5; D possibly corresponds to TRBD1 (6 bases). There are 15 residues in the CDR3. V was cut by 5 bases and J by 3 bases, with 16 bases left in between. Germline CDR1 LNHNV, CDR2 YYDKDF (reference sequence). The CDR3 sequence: CATSGAVGQEETQYF. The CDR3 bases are TGTGCCACCAGCGGGGCTGTGGGACAAGAAGAGACCCAGTACTTC.

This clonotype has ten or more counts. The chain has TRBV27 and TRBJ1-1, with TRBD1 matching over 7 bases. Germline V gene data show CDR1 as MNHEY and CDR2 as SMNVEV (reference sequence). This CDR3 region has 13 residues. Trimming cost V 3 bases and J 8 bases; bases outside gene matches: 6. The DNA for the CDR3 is TGTGCCAGCAGTTTGGGACAGACTATGGAAGCTTTCTTT. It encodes CASSLGQTMEAFF.

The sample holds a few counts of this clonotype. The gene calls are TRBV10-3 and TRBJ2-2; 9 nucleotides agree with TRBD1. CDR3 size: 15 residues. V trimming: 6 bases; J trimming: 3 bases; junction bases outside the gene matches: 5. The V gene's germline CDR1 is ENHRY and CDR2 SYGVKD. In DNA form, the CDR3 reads TGTGCCATCAGGGGGACAGGGATCGACACCGGGGAGCTGTTTTTT. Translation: CAIRGTGIDTGELFF.

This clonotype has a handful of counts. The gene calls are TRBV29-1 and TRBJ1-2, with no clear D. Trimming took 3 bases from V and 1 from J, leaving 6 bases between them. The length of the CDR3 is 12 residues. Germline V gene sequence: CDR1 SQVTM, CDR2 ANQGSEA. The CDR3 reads CSVDGVNYGYTF. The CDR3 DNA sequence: TGCAGCGTTGACGGTGTTAACTATGGCTACACCTTC.

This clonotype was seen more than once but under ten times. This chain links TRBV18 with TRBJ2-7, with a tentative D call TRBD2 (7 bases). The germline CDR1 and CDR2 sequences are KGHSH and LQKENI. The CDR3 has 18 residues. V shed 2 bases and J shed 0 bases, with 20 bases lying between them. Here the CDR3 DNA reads TGTGCCAGCTCACCAGGAGAAGGGGGGGAACTCTTCTCCTACGAGCAGTACTTC. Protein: CASSPGEGGELFSYEQYF.

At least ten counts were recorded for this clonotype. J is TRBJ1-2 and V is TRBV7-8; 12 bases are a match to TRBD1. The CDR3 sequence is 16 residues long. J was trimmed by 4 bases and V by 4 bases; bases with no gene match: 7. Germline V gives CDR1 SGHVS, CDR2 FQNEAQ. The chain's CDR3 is CASSSTGTGGSYGYTF. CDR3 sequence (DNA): TGTGCCAGCAGCTCTACCGGGACAGGGGGCTCCTATGGCTACACCTTC.

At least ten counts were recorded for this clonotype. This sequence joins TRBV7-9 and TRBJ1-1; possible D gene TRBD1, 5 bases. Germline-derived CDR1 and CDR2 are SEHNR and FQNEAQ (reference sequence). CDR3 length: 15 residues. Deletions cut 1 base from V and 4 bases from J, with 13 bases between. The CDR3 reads CASSLGVGESTEAFF. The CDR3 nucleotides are TGTGCCAGCAGCTTAGGGGTGGGGGAGTCCACTGAAGCTTTCTTT.